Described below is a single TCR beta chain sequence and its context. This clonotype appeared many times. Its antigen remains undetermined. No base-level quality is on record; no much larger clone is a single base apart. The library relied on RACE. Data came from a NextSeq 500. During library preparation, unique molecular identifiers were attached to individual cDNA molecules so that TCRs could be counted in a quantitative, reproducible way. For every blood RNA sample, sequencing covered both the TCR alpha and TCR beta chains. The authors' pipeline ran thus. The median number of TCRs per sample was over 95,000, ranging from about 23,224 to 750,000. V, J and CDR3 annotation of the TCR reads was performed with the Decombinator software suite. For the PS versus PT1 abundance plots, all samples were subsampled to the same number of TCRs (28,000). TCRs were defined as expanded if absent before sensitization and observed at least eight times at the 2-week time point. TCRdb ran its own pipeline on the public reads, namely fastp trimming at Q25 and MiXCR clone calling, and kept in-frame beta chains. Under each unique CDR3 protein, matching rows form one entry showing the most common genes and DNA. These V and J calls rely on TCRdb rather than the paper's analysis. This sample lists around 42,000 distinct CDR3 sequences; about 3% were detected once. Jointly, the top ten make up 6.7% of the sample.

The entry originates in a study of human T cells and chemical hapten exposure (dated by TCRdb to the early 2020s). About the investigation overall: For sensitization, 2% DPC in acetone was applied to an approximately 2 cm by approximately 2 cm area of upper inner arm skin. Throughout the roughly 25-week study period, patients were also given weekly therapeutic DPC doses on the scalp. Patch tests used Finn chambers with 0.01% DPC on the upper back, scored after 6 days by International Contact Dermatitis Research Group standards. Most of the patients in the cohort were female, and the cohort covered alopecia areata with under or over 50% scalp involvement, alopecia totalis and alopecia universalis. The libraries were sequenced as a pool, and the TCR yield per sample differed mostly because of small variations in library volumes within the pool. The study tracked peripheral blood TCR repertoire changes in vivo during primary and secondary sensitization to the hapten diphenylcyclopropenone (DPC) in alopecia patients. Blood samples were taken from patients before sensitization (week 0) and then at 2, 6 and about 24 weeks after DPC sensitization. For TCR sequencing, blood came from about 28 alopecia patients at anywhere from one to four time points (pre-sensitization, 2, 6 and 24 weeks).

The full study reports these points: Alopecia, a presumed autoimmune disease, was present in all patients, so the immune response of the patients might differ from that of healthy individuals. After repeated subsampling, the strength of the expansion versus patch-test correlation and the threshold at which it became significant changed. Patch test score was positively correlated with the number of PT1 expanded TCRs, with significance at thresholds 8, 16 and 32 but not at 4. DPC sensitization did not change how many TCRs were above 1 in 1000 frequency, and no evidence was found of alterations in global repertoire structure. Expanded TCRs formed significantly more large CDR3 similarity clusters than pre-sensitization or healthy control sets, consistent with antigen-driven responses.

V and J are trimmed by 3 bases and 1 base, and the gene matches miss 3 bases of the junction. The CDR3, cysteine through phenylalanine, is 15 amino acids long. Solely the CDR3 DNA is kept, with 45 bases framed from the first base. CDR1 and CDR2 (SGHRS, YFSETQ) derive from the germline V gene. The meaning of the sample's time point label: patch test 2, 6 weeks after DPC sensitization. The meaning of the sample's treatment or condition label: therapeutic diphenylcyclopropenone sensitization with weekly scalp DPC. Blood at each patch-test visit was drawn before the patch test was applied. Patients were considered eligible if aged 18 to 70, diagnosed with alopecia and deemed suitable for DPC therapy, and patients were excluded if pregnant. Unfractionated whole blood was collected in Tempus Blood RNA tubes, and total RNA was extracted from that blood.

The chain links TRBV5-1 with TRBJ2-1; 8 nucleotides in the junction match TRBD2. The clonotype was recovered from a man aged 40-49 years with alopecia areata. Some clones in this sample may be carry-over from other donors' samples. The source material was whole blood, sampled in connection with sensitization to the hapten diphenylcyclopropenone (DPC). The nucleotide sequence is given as TGCGCCAGCAGCTGGACTAGCCGATCCTACAATGAGCAGTTCTTC. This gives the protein CASSWTSRSYNEQFF.